This TCR beta chain was profiled in a study of CD8+CD57+ T cells in acquired aplastic anemia. Germline V gene data show CDR1 as SEHNR and CDR2 as FQNEAQ (reference sequence). The CDR3 contains 14 residues when both ends are counted. Turning to this clonotype: Its antigen is undetermined. The DNA is omitted, as the CDR3 cannot be located on it reliably, and the CDR3 follows TCRdb's listing.

The template for TCR beta VDJ and CDR3 sequence profiling was genomic DNA. TCRdb passed the reads through MiXCR, listing each CDR3 protein once. The top ten clones hold approximately 3.9% of a sample with roughly 420,000 distinct CDR3 sequences, 55% to 70% of them seen once. Study observations and caveats: Patients shared just under 30 CD8+ CDR3 sequences with controls.

Sequenced input: sorted CD4+, CD8+, or CD8+CD57+ T cells (not recorded which) from PBMCs. V is TRBV7-9 and J is TRBJ1-6. The source of this sequence is a human donor in good health, serving as a control. The CDR3 is CASSTEHYGYTFGF.